This T cell receptor (beta chain) was observed in a study of T-cell reconstitution after alpha-beta-depleted transplantation in children. General study results and limits: Several hundred graft clones that had expanded were reportedly the source of alpha-beta T cells about two months after transplant. T-cell numbers and diversity one year post-transplant derived largely from freshly generated T cells. Surviving recipient T cells and intrathymic progenitors accounted for some patients' high TCRbeta diversity at day 60.

This clonotype was picked up many times. Its target is not known. Construction of the TCRbeta library involved unique molecular identifiers. TCRdb re-analysed the PCR reads in MiXCR, keeping a single row per CDR3 protein. Here the sample spans approximately 32,000 distinct CDR3 sequences, around 7% being singletons. Germline V gene data show CDR1 as MGHRA and CDR2 as YSYEKL. The CDR3 is 18 amino acids. V trimming: 2 bases; J trimming: 7 bases; junction bases outside the gene matches: 13. Sequencing was performed on peripheral blood, taken 60 days after TCRalphabeta/CD19-depleted stem cell transplant. The receptor was isolated from a child under two years old who had a stem cell transplant for acute myeloid leukemia, so the T cells may come from the graft donor. V usage is TRBV4-1 and J usage is TRBJ1-6, with TRBD1 matching 8 bases. CDR3 DNA: TGCGCCAGCAGCCAAAGAGGCCCCGGGACAGGATTAAATTCACCCCTCCACTTT. Translating it yields CASSQRGPGTGLNSPLHF.